This passage covers 6 T cell receptor beta chains from one sample sequenced in a study of cytomegalovirus exposure and HLA in healthy donors. PCR primers comprised 60 Vbeta and 13 Jbeta primers. TCRdb's table, derived via immunoSEQ multiplex PCR, lists solely in-frame clones and lacks some. This table holds about 110,000 clones, approximately 86% found once. The sequencing input was PBMCs. These receptors were taken from a man in his forties or fifties in good health and CMV-seronegative.

The V gene is TRBV28, the J gene TRBJ1-4, with D perhaps TRBD1 (6 bases). Germline V CDR1 and CDR2: MDHEN, SYDVKM. V was cut by 6 bases and J by 5 bases, with 10 bases left in between. The CDR3 is 13 residues long. The CDR3 bases are TGTGCCAGCAGGGTAACAGGGAATGAAAAACTGTTTTTT. Protein sequence: CASRVTGNEKLFF.

The V call is TRBV6-6, the J call TRBJ1-1, with D possibly TRBD1 on 6 matching bases. This CDR3 is built from 13 residues. V was trimmed by 8 bases and J by 3 bases, leaving 13 bases between them. Germline V gives CDR1 MNHNY, CDR2 SVGAGI (reference sequence). CDR3 residues: CASRTPGDTEAFF. The CDR3 bases are TGTGCCAGCCGAACGCCAGGGGACACTGAAGCTTTCTTT.

The chain couples TRBV4-2 to TRBJ1-5; 8 bases align to TRBD1. V shed 4 bases, J shed 4 bases, and the junction held 3 bases outside the gene matches. This CDR3 is 14 amino acids long. Germline loops: CDR1 LGHNA, CDR2 YNFKEQ. This CDR3 is CASSRGTGNQPQHF. DNA of the CDR3: TGTGCCAGCAGCCGAGGGACAGGTAATCAGCCCCAGCATTTT.

The rearrangement links TRBV4-2 to TRBJ1-6, with D unresolved. V lost 5 bases and J lost 7, with 21 bases in between. The CDR3 runs 17 residues. Germline CDR1 LGHNA, CDR2 YNFKEQ. The CDR3 bases are TGTGCCAGCAGCGACCCGGCGGGTGGGGTGTCGAATTCACCCCTCCACTTT. Encoded protein: CASSDPAGGVSNSPLHF.

The CDR3 is CASSAYRDKGYTF. CDR3 DNA sequence: TGTGCCAGCAGCGCCTACAGGGATAAAGGCTACACCTTC. The chain combines TRBV7-2 with TRBJ1-2; D is possibly TRBD1 (6 bases). Germline V gene lookup returns CDR1 SGHTA and CDR2 FQGNSA. This CDR3 contains 13 residues. V dropped 5 bases and J dropped 8 bases, with 15 bases sitting between them.

The chain links TRBV19 to TRBJ1-1, with D possibly TRBD1 on 6 matching bases. The V and J ends lost 0 bases and 3 bases respectively, with 11 bases between them. Germline CDR1 is LNHDA and CDR2 is SQIVND (reference sequence). This CDR3 spans 15 amino acids. The CDR3 protein is CASSIDPWTDTEAFF. In DNA, the CDR3 is TGTGCCAGTAGTATAGATCCGTGGACAGACACTGAAGCTTTCTTT.